The 24 T cell receptor beta chains given below trace back to one sample, sequenced in a study of cytomegalovirus exposure and HLA in healthy donors. The study ran its PCR with 60 Vbeta and 13 Jbeta primers. TCRdb's table, derived via immunoSEQ multiplex PCR, lists solely in-frame clones and lacks some. The profile shows more than 95,000 clones, approximately 72% of them singletons. Sample: PBMCs. The receptors here all came from a woman in her 50s in good health and CMV-seronegative.

This clone was recorded a few times. The chain combines TRBV29-1 with TRBJ2-7; 8 nucleotides agree with TRBD2. The CDR3 is 13 residues long. The germline gives CDR1 SQVTM, CDR2 ANQGSEA. The CDR3, as DNA: TGCAGTGATATCACTAGCGGAACCTACGAGCAGTACTTC. Its translation: CSDITSGTYEQYF.

This sequence joins TRBV6-4 and TRBJ1-6, with D possibly being TRBD1 (5 bases). CDR1 is MRHNA, CDR2 SNTAGT, per germline. The CDR3 consists of 12 residues. The ends were cut back, 5 bases at V and 14 bases at J, with 13 bases in the middle. The CDR3 spells CASSNKGFTLHF. For the CDR3, the DNA is TGTGCCAGCAGTAACAAGGGGTTTACCCTCCACTTT.

This chain uses TRBV28 with TRBJ1-5; a weak D match, TRBD1 (6 bases). The length of the CDR3 is 15 residues. CDR1 and CDR2 from the germline V gene are MDHEN and SYDVKM. Trimming removed 5 bases at V and 0 bases at J, with 11 bases between. CDR3 sequence reads: CASSRGSISNQPQHF. CDR3 bases: TGTGCCAGCAGTAGGGGGAGCATTAGCAATCAGCCCCAGCATTTT.

This clone was detected only a few times. The chain joins TRBV12-5 to TRBJ2-1; TRBD2 matches at 16 bases. CDR1 is LGHNT and CDR2 is FRNRAP in the germline V gene. Trimming removed 7 bases from V and 2 bases from J; junction bases left unmatched: 8. The CDR3 is 18 residues long. CDR3 nucleotide sequence: TGTGCTAGTGCCCAACCGGGACTAGCGGGGGGGACCTACAATGAGCAGTTCTTC. This sequence encodes CASAQPGLAGGTYNEQFF. The variable domain in full, completed from reference TRBV12-5 and TRBJ2-1, reads DARVTQTPRHKVTEMGQEVTMRCQPILGHNTVFWYRQTMMQGLELLAYFRNRAPLDDSGMPKDRFSAEMPDATLATLKIQPSEPRDSAVYFCASAQPGLAGGTYNEQFFGPGTRLTVL.

This clone was picked up a small number of times. The rearrangement joins TRBV11-2 to TRBJ1-1; TRBD1 matches at 8 bases. The J segment lost 1 base and the V segment lost 1 base, leaving 2 bases of the junction unmatched. From germline, CDR1 is SGHAT and CDR2 FQNNGV. CDR3 length equals 15 residues. The CDR3 protein is CASSLVGQGNTEAFF. As DNA, the CDR3 is TGTGCCAGCAGCTTAGTCGGACAGGGGAACACTGAAGCTTTCTTT.

The gene calls are TRBV7-2 and TRBJ2-4; TRBD1 matches 11 bases. The trim removed 5 bases at V and 0 bases at J, leaving 12 bases unmatched. Germline assignment: CDR1 SGHTA and CDR2 FQGNSA. The CDR3 has 19 residues. CDR3 sequence (DNA): TGTGCCAGCAGCCCCACCGGGACAGGGGGGGATCTAGCCAAAAACATTCAGTACTTC. The encoded protein is CASSPTGTGGDLAKNIQYF.

The J gene is TRBJ2-7, the V gene TRBV19, with TRBD2 matching over 11 bases. Germline V CDR1 and CDR2: LNHDA, SQIVND (reference sequence). The CDR3 has 13 amino acids. Germline trimming cut 8 bases from V and 3 bases from J; bases unmatched to any gene: 3. The CDR3, as DNA: TGTGCCAGTGGCGGACTAGCGGGCTACGAGCAGTACTTC. Translation: CASGGLAGYEQYF.

The chain combines TRBV2 with TRBJ1-5; no firm D call. Trimming took 5 bases from V and 5 from J, leaving 13 bases between them. Germline CDR1 is SNHLY and CDR2 is FYNNEI. There are 14 residues in the CDR3. CDR3 in amino acids: CASSPTGRDQPQHF. The CDR3 region has the DNA TGTGCCAGCAGTCCGACGGGGAGGGATCAGCCCCAGCATTTT.

This clone was seen a single time. V gene TRBV11-2 combines with J gene TRBJ2-3, with 9 bases that match TRBD1. The germline CDR1 and CDR2 sequences are SGHAT and FQNNGV. The CDR3 runs to 16 residues. Trimming at V came to 5 bases and at J to 0 bases, leaving 6 bases not matched to a gene. The CDR3 DNA reads as TGTGCCAGCAGCATTCAACAGGGGGCTAGCACAGATACGCAGTATTTT. Translation gives CASSIQQGASTDTQYF.

This clone was detected only a few times. The V gene is TRBV7-6, the J gene TRBJ2-1; TRBD2 matches 9 bases. The germline CDR1 and CDR2 sequences are SGHVS and FNYEAQ. Trimming took 0 bases from V and 4 from J; bases not matched to a gene: 4. There are 16 residues in the CDR3. The chain's CDR3 is CASSLAWTSAYNEQFF. In nucleotides, the CDR3 is TGTGCCAGCAGCTTAGCGTGGACTAGCGCTTACAATGAGCAGTTCTTC.

This clone was seen more than once but under ten times. This chain links TRBV19 with TRBJ1-5, with TRBD1 as a possible D gene (6 bases). The V gene lost 4 bases and the J gene lost 6 bases, with 10 bases spanning the gap. In germline, CDR1 is LNHDA, CDR2 SQIVND (reference sequence). This CDR3 is built from 13 residues. The CDR3 sequence: CASSTGGGQPQHF. For the CDR3, the DNA is TGTGCCAGTAGTACGGGGGGCGGTCAGCCCCAGCATTTT. Supplemented by reference TRBV19 and TRBJ1-5, the full variable domain reads DGGITQSPKYLFRKEGQNVTLSCEQNLNHDAMYWYRQDPGQGLRLIYYSQIVNDFQKGDIAEGYSVSREKKESFPLTVTSAQKNPTAFYLCASSTGGGQPQHFGDGTRLSIL.

This chain links TRBV6-5 with TRBJ2-7; weak D call: TRBD2 (6 bases). The V gene lost 2 bases and the J gene lost 1 base, with 6 bases spanning the gap. From germline, CDR1 is MNHEY and CDR2 SVGAGI. The CDR3 loop spans 13 amino acids. CDR3 sequence: CASSYGGSYEQYF. The CDR3 region has the DNA TGTGCCAGCAGTTACGGGGGGTCCTACGAGCAGTACTTC.

The CDR3, as DNA: TGTGCCAGCAGCGCCGTAGCGGGAGTAGGCGAGACCCAGTACTTC. Its protein product is CASSAVAGVGETQYF. The rearrangement links TRBV7-9 to TRBJ2-5, with 9 bases fitting TRBD2. This CDR3 has 15 residues. CDR1 is SEHNR and CDR2 is FQNEAQ in the germline V gene (reference sequence). V dropped 5 bases and J dropped 5; count of bases not matched to a gene: 9.

The chain joins TRBV29-1 to TRBJ2-3, with 7 bases aligning to TRBD1. CDR1 SQVTM and CDR2 ANQGSEA come from the germline V gene. Germline trimming cut 1 base from V and 2 bases from J; bases unmatched to any gene: 3. This CDR3 is built from 14 residues. The CDR3 DNA reads TGCAGCGTTGAAGGGGACAGCCACACAGATACGCAGTATTTT. Translating gives CSVEGDSHTDTQYF.

The V gene is TRBV5-1, the J gene TRBJ2-5, with 8 nucleotides matching TRBD2. Germline V gene data show CDR1 as SGHRS and CDR2 as YFSETQ. With V trimmed by 3 bases and J by 3 bases, 10 bases remained unmatched. This CDR3 comprises 16 residues. The CDR3 loop is CASSWGPRGRKETQYF. In nucleotides, the CDR3 is TGCGCCAGCAGCTGGGGACCCCGCGGGAGGAAAGAGACCCAGTACTTC. Looking up the rest from reference TRBV5-1 and TRBJ2-5 gives the full variable domain: KAGVTQTPRYLIKTRGQQVTLSCSPISGHRSVSWYQQTPGQGLQFLFEYFSETQRNKGNFPGRFSGRQFSNSRSEMNVSTLELGDSALYLCASSWGPRGRKETQYFGPGTRLLVL.

The chain combines TRBV18 with TRBJ2-2, with a weak D call TRBD1 (5 bases). Trimming removed 6 bases from V and 4 bases from J, with 15 bases in between. The CDR3 consists of 15 residues. Germline CDR1 is KGHSH and CDR2 is LQKENI. This CDR3 reads CASSSQGVSTGELFF. The CDR3 nucleotides read TGTGCCAGCTCTAGTCAGGGCGTGAGCACCGGGGAGCTGTTTTTT. The full variable domain, its missing parts supplied by reference TRBV18 and TRBJ2-2, is NAGVMQNPRHLVRRRGQEARLRCSPMKGHSHVYWYRQLPEEGLKFMVYLQKENIIDESGMPKERFSAEFPKEGPSILRIQQVVRGDSAAYFCASSSQGVSTGELFFGEGSRLTVL.

The chain links TRBV28 to TRBJ2-7, with D uncertain. With 9 bases removed from V and 0 bases from J, the gap between germline ends came to 12 bases. Germline loops: CDR1 MDHEN, CDR2 SYDVKM. The CDR3 runs to 13 residues. DNA of the CDR3: TGTGCCAGTAAGACTGATGTCTCCTACGAGCAGTACTTC. Protein product: CASKTDVSYEQYF.

This clone was detected only a few times. The rearrangement links TRBV6-5 to TRBJ1-3; TRBD1 might be the D (5 bases). The germline V and J ends were trimmed by 0 bases and 8 bases, with 14 bases remaining between them. Germline V gene data show CDR1 as MNHEY and CDR2 as SVGAGI. The CDR3 is 15 amino acids. The DNA for the CDR3 is TGTGCCAGCAGTTACTCCGGCGCAGGGCTTGACACCATATATTTT. It encodes CASSYSGAGLDTIYF.

By share of the sample, this clone is medium-sized. The V call is TRBV6-4, the J call TRBJ2-2; 7 bases are shared with TRBD1. This CDR3 has 14 residues. V lost 7 bases and J lost 2; bases outside the gene matches: 4. Germline V gives CDR1 MRHNA, CDR2 SNTAGT. The CDR3 coding sequence is TGTGCCAGCAAGACAGGGCGCAACACCGGGGAGCTGTTTTTT. It encodes CASKTGRNTGELFF.

V is TRBV11-3 and J is TRBJ2-7; maybe TRBD1 (6 bases). Germline loops: CDR1 SGHNT, CDR2 YENEEA. Trimming pared 4 bases from V and 2 bases from J, leaving 9 bases between. This CDR3 spans 13 amino acids. The DNA for the CDR3 is TGTGCCAGCAGCTCCCGGGACACCTACGAGCAGTACTTC. Its translation is CASSSRDTYEQYF.

This clone was recorded once. V usage is TRBV5-4 and J usage is TRBJ2-1, with D hard to call. Trimming pared 4 bases from V and 7 bases from J, leaving 9 bases between. Germline CDR1 reads SGHNT; CDR2 reads YYREEE (reference sequence). This CDR3 comprises 12 residues. The CDR3, as DNA: TGTGCCAGCAGCCCCTACGGGAATGAGCAGTTCTTC. As protein: CASSPYGNEQFF.

The rearrangement uses TRBV7-2 and TRBJ2-2, with unresolved D. The V end was cut by 3 bases, the J end by 1 base, with 12 bases between. The germline gives CDR1 SGHTA, CDR2 FQGNSA. This CDR3 comprises 16 residues. This CDR3 is CASSFDTLRNTGELFF. CDR3 nucleotide sequence: TGTGCCAGCAGCTTTGACACTCTGAGGAACACCGGGGAGCTGTTTTTT.

The V call is TRBV7-6, the J call TRBJ2-3; TRBD1 aligns across 9 bases. J was trimmed by 4 bases and V by 5 bases; bases with no gene match: 10. This CDR3 region has 16 residues. Germline values: CDR1 SGHVS, CDR2 FNYEAQ. In DNA, the CDR3 is TGTGCCAGCAGCGGGGGGACAGGGTGGGAGGCAGATACGCAGTATTTT. Its translation: CASSGGTGWEADTQYF.

The chain carries TRBV5-1 and TRBJ1-1; D is possibly TRBD1 (6 bases). Trimming stripped 0 bases from V and 1 base from J, with 13 bases between. Germline V gene lookup returns CDR1 SGHRS and CDR2 YFSETQ. This CDR3 contains 16 residues. The CDR3 DNA follows: TGCGCCAGCAGCTTGGCGATCGGGACACCGAACACTGAAGCTTTCTTT. Translation: CASSLAIGTPNTEAFF.